This TCR beta chain was profiled in a study of blood T cell repertoires in COVID-19. Participants' reported clinical history set cohort assignment. The CDR3 loop spans 13 amino acids. Germline CDR1 MNHEY, CDR2 SMNVEV (reference sequence). Trimming took 11 bases from V and 8 from J; bases not matched to a gene: 10. Per the study methods: Quantification of nucleated cells was approximated via reference gene primer amplification. Using immunoSEQ multiplex PCR, the repertoire was profiled, and TCRdb retains in-frame clones only, with some absent. D and trimming were read from the DNA, whereas the V and J calls and clone size are those reported in that table. The sample shows about 270,000 clones, 70% to 90% of them seen only once.

The sequence was collected from a man aged 18 to 35 who had recovered from COVID-19. Input material: PBMCs or T cells enriched from blood (not recorded which). The V and J genes are TRBV27 and TRBJ2-1, with 9 bases fitting TRBD2. The DNA of the CDR3 is TGTGCCTCGAGCGGGGGGCGACGATATGAGCAGTTCTTC. It is translated as CASSGGRRYEQFF.